These T cell receptor beta chains were read from a single sample in a study of T cell repertoires and HLA-DP antigens. Profiled with immunoSEQ multiplex PCR; TCRdb holds only in-frame clones, not every one. Seen here are some 2,400 clones, less than 80% observed once, and the top ten hold under 60%. Sequencing input: CD137- CD4+ T cells from cultured PBMCs. The receptors were sampled from a man between 60 and 75 years old in good health and CMV-seronegative. The conserved cysteine and the conserved F or W are not part of the CDR3 here. The D gene is left open where the match is weak.

TRBV7-2,TRBJ2-1,NA,ASSWGDNEQF
TRBV4-3,TRBJ1-4,TRBD1,ASSQQGAGEKLF
TRBV11-2,TRBJ2-1,NA,ASSVTGPGEQF
TRBV28,TRBJ1-3,TRBD1,ASSIGGDRVFNTIY
TRBV7-2,TRBJ2-1,TRBD1,ASSLGGQGPYNEQF
TRBV5-1,TRBJ2-2,NA,ASSLSEAFTGELF
TRBV18,TRBJ2-7,TRBD2,ASSPGRDTLREQY
TRBV7-2,TRBJ1-4,NA,ASSSTGLTNEKLF
TRBV20-1,TRBJ2-5,NA,SARQETQY
TRBV6-4,TRBJ1-2,TRBD1,ASTRTGDYGYT
TRBV7-6,TRBJ1-6,NA,ASSSGRLNSPLH
TRBV5-1,TRBJ2-1,TRBD2,ASRTSGGHNEQF
TRBV28,TRBJ1-2,NA,ASSPPSAGKYGYT
TRBV10-2,TRBJ2-1,TRBD2,ASSESLAGVHEQF
TRBV27,TRBJ2-1,NA,ASSPRFTINNEQF
TRBV6-5,TRBJ1-6,TRBD1,ASSPGQGPNSPLH
TRBV28,TRBJ1-3,TRBD1,ASSFGSRGPTGNTIY
TRBV7-9,TRBJ2-5,NA,ASNLQGGREETQY
TRBV7-8,TRBJ2-1,NA,ASSLDDLGVPFSQF
TRBV7-8,TRBJ2-3,TRBD2,ASSPRTSRDTQY
TRBV30,TRBJ2-1,TRBD2,AWSVGLAGGPSF
TRBV28,TRBJ2-3,NA,ASAPFSAPRTDTQY
TRBV4-3,TRBJ2-3,NA,ASSQKGREGPDTQY
TRBV12-5,TRBJ2-4,NA,ASADRVKNIQY
TRBV19,TRBJ2-4,NA,ASSIGRVKNIQY
TRBV7-2,TRBJ2-6,TRBD2,ASSLVQAGVYGANVLT
TRBV7-8,TRBJ2-1,TRBD1,ASSAFRGRGNEQF
TRBV25-1,TRBJ2-5,NA,ASSERVRETQY
TRBV6-1,TRBJ1-1,TRBD1,ASSRGRTEAF
TRBV5-5,TRBJ1-2,NA,ASSLSQQSSYYGYT
TRBV5-1,TRBJ1-2,TRBD1,ASSRGQGSLLV
TRBV19,TRBJ1-5,TRBD1,ASVTGEGQPQH
TRBV6-1,TRBJ1-2,TRBD1,ASTRTGDYGYT
TRBV6-6,TRBJ2-3,NA,ASSYGGGRGTDTQY
TRBV7-9,TRBJ1-4,NA,ASSPRTATNEKLF
TRBV11-3,TRBJ2-3,TRBD1,ASSVGQATDTQY
TRBV7-7,TRBJ2-1,NA,ASSPQGGDNEQF
TRBV16,TRBJ1-5,TRBD1,ASSQWSGQGNQPQH
TRBV5-1,TRBJ2-4,TRBD1,ASSLGVDRDGVNIQY
TRBV6-6,TRBJ2-7,TRBD1,ASSPDRKTYEQY
TRBV2,TRBJ2-7,NA,ASKVTVEQY
TRBV11-2,TRBJ2-5,NA,ASSFGQETQY
TRBV9,TRBJ2-5,TRBD2,ASSVSGGLQETQY